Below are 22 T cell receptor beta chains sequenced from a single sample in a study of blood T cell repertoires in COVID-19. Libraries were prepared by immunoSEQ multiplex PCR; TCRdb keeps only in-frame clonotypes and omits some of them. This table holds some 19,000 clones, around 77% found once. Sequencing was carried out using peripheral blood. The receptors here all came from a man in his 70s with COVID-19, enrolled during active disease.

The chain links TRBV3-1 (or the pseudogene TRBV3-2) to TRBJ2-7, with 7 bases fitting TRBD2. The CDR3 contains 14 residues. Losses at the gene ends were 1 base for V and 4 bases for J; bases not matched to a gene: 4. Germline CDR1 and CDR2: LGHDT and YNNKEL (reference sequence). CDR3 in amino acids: CASSQAGGLYEQYF. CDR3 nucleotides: TGTGCCAGCAGCCAAGCGGGGGGACTTTACGAGCAGTACTTC.

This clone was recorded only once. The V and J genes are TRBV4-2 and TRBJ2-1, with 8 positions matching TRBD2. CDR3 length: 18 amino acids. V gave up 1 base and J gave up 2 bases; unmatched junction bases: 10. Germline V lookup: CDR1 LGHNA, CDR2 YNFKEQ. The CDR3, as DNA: TGTGCCAGCAGCCAAGTAAGTCTGGCGGGAGGAACCTACAATGAGCAGTTCTTC. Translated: CASSQVSLAGGTYNEQFF.

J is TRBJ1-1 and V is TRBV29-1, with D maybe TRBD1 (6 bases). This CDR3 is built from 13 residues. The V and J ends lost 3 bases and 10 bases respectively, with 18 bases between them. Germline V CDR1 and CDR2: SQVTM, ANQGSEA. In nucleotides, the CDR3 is TGCAGCGTTGATCTTGAGACAGGCAAAAGAGCTTTCTTT. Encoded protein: CSVDLETGKRAFF.

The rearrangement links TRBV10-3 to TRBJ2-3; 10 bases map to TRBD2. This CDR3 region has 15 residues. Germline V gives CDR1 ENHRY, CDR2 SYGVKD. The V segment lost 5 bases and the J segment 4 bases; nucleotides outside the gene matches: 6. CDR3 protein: CAISSGRAAADTQYF. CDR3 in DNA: TGTGCCATCAGTAGCGGGAGGGCCGCCGCAGATACGCAGTATTTT.

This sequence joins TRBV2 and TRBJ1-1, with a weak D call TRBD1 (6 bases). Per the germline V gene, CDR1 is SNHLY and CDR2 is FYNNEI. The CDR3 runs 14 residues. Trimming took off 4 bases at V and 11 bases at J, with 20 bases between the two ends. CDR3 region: CASSGTEVGLVAFF. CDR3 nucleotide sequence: TGTGCCAGCAGTGGGACAGAGGTTGGATTGGTGGCTTTCTTT.

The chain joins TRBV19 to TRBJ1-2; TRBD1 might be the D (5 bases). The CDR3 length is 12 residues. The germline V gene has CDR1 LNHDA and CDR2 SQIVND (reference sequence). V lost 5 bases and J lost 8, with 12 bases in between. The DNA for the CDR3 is TGTGCCAGTAGTGGCAGGGTAGGGGGCTACACCTTC. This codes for CASSGRVGGYTF.

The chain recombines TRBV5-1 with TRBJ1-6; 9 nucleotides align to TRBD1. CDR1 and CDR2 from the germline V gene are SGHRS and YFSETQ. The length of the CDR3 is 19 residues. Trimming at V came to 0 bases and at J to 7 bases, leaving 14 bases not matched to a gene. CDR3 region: CASSLDPTSYGTGNSPLHF. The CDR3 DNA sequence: TGCGCCAGCAGCTTGGATCCGACGTCCTACGGGACAGGGAATTCACCCCTCCACTTT. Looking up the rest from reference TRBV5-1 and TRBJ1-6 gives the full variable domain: KAGVTQTPRYLIKTRGQQVTLSCSPISGHRSVSWYQQTPGQGLQFLFEYFSETQRNKGNFPGRFSGRQFSNSRSEMNVSTLELGDSALYLCASSLDPTSYGTGNSPLHFGNGTRLTVT.

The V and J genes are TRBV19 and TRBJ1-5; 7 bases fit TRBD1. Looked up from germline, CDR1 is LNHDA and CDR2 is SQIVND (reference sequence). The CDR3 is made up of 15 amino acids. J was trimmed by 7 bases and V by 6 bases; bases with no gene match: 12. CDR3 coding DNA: TGTGCCAGTAGCAATACAGGGGCGGGACACCAGCCCCAGCATTTT. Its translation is CASSNTGAGHQPQHF.

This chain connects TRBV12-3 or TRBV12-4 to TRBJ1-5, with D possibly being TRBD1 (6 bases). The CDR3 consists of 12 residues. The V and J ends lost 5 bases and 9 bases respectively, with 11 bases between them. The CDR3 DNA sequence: TGTGCCAGCAGTCTAGAAGGGGGGCCCCAGCATTTT. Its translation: CASSLEGGPQHF.

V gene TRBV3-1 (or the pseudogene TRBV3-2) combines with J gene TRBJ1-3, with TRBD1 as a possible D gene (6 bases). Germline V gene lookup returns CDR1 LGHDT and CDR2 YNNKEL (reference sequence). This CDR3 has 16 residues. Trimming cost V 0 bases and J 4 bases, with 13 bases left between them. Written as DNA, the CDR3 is TGTGCCAGCAGCCAAGAGTCAGCAGGGGCGGGAAACACCATATATTTT. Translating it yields CASSQESAGAGNTIYF.

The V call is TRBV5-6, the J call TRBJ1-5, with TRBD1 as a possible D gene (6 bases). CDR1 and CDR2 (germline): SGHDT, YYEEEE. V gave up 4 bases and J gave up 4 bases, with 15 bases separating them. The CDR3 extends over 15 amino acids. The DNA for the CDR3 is TGTGCCAGCAGCCCATCCGGGACACAAAATCAGCCCCAGCATTTT. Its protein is CASSPSGTQNQPQHF.

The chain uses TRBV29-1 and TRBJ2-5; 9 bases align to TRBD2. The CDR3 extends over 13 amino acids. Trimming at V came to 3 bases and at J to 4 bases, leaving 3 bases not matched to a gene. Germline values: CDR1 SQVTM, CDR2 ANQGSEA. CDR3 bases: TGCAGCGTTGAGGGCGGGAGGGGAGAGACCCAGTACTTC. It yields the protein CSVEGGRGETQYF.

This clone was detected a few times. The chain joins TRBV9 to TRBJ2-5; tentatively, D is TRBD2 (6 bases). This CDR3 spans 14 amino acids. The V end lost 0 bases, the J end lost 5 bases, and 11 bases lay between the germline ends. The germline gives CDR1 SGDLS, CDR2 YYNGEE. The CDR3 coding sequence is TGTGCCAGCAGCGTAGCAACGGGGGTGGAGACCCAGTACTTC. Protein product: CASSVATGVETQYF.

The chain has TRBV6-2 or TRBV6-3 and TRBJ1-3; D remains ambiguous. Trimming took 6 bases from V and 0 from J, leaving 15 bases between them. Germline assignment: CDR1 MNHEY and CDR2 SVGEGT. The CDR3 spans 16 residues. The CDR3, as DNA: TGTGCCAGCAGCCTCGAGGCCAGATTCTCTGGAAACACCATATATTTT. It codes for CASSLEARFSGNTIYF.

The CDR3 DNA is TGTGCCATCAGTTCCCTTGACAGGGCCAATGAGCAGTTCTTC. Encoded protein: CAISSLDRANEQFF. The chain has TRBV10-3 and TRBJ2-1; 7 nucleotides align to TRBD1. Germline CDR1 ENHRY, CDR2 SYGVKD. The CDR3 covers 14 residues. Unmatched junction bases numbered 7, after V lost 5 bases and J lost 6 bases.

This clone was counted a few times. DNA for the CDR3: TGTGCCAGCAGCTTGGCCTTCTCGCGGGCCGGGGAGCTGTTTTTT. Translating it yields CASSLAFSRAGELFF. The chain carries TRBV5-6 and TRBJ2-2, with D tentatively TRBD2 (5 bases). The germline CDR1 and CDR2 sequences are SGHDT and YYEEEE. Trimming removed 0 bases at V and 6 bases at J, with 12 bases between. The CDR3 consists of 15 residues.

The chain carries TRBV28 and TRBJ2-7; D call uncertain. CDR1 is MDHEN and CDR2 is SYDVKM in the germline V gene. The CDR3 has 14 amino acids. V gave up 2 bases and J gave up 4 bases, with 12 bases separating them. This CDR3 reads CASSLPFRVYEQYF. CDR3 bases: TGTGCCAGCAGTTTACCGTTTCGGGTGTACGAGCAGTACTTC.

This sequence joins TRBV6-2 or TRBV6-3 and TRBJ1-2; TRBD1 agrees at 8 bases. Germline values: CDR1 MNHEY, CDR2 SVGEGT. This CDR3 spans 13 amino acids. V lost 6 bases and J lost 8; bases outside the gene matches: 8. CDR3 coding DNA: TGTGCCAGCAGCCCCGACAGGGGTCGGGGCTACACCTTC. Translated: CASSPDRGRGYTF.

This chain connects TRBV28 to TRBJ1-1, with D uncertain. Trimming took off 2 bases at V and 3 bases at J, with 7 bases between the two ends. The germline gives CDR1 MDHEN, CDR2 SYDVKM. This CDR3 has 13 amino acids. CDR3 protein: CASSLLAYTEAFF. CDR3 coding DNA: TGTGCCAGCAGTTTACTGGCTTACACTGAAGCTTTCTTT. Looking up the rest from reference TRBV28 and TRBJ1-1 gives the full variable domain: DVKVTQSSRYLVKRTGEKVFLECVQDMDHENMFWYRQDPGLGLRLIYFSYDVKMKEKGDIPEGYSVSREKKERFSLILESASTNQTSMYLCASSLLAYTEAFFGQGTRLTVV.

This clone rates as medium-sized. The CDR3 DNA sequence: TGTGCCAGCAGTTACCTAGAGGGAAATCAGCCCCAGCATTTT. This gives the protein CASSYLEGNQPQHF. The chain recombines TRBV28 with TRBJ1-5; D uncertain. The CDR3 loop spans 14 amino acids. Trimming took off 4 bases at V and 4 bases at J, with 11 bases between the two ends. Looked up from germline, CDR1 is MDHEN and CDR2 is SYDVKM.

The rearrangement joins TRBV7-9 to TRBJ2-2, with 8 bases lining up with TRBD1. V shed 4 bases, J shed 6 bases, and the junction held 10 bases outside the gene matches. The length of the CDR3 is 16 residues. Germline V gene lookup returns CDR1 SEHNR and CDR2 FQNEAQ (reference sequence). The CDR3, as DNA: TGTGCCAGCAGCTGGCCGGGACAGGTGATATCCGGGGAGCTGTTTTTT. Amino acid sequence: CASSWPGQVISGELFF.

This chain's CDR3 is CASSYDPQVQPQHF. The CDR3 coding sequence is TGCGCCAGCAGCTATGACCCACAGGTGCAGCCCCAGCATTTT. This rearrangement joins TRBV5-1 to TRBJ1-5; tentative D call: TRBD1 (5 bases). The germline CDR1 and CDR2 sequences are SGHRS and YFSETQ. Between the trimmed V and J ends, which lost 3 bases and 7 bases, there was a span of 14 bases. This CDR3 contains 14 residues.